One T cell receptor beta chain is described in this entry. Its specificity is not known. The junction and the germline gene differ at one end; a read error may be behind it. A second PCR, run for 7 to 11 cycles, used a sample-barcoded 5' primer plus a J-beta primer mix. TCRdb analysed the 5' RACE reads with MiXCR anew, one entry per CDR3 protein. The data show roughly 1.9 million distinct CDR3 sequences, approximately 39% seen once. The CDR3 is 14 residues long. The data originate from a study of blood T cells in healthy people across ages. Study-level results: There was a strong correlation between TCR beta diversity and naive T cell percentage.

Every donor gave about 9 milliliters of peripheral blood. The sequence came from a human donor in good health. Specimen: blood. The gene calls are TRBV12-3 or TRBV12-4 and TRBJ1-2; D is undetermined. The CDR3 reads CASSPIRQNYDYTF. CDR3 coding DNA: TGTGCCAGCAGTCCAATACGACAAAACTATGACTACACCTTC.